This TCR beta chain was profiled in a study of T-cell reconstitution after alpha-beta-depleted transplantation in children. Trimming removed 5 bases from V and 5 bases from J; junction bases left unmatched: 9. The CDR3 length is 15 residues. Germline CDR1 reads SGHVS; CDR2 reads FQNEAQ. Unique molecular identifiers were used to barcode this TCRbeta library. Each CDR3 protein is one row after TCRdb ran MiXCR on the PCR reads. The data contain just over 350,000 distinct CDR3 sequences, 10% to 15% of them singletons. There are a few counts of this clonotype. This clonotype originated in a human donor who donated a stem cell graft to a child with Fanconi anemia. The chain carries TRBV7-8 and TRBJ1-1; the match to TRBD1 covers 9 bases. The sequencing here drew on PBMCs, taken from the stem cell graft. CDR3 bases: TGTGCCAGCAGCCGTACCGGGACAGGGAAGACTGAAGCTTTCTTT. Translating gives CASSRTGTGKTEAFF.